This T cell receptor (beta chain) was sequenced in a study of T cell changes during pregnancy in multiple sclerosis (dated by TCRdb to the late 2010s). Broadly, across the study: In women with multiple sclerosis, the researchers looked at how the T cell repertoire shifted as pregnancy progressed.

From its cysteine to its phenylalanine, the CDR3 spans 16 amino acids. The sequence is cut down to CDR3 DNA, 48 bases in frame from base 1. Clipping removes 0 bases from V and 1 base from J, with 5 as the unmatched junction base count. Per the germline V gene, SGDLS is the CDR1 and YYNGEE is the CDR2. Libraries were made using the immunoSEQ multiplex PCR assay. The table comes from immuneACCESS by way of TCRdb, which keeps in-frame sequences with V and J called. Part of the clones is missing from these tables; in studies checked, under half for an unresolved V gene and the rest for unknown reasons. The sample contains more than 95,000 clones, 85% to 95% of them found a single time. The ten top clones hold 0.75% to 0.95% of the sample. On this clone: Its antigen remains undetermined. The record has no base qualities; no much larger clone is one base away.

The sequences come from peripheral blood, collected after pregnancy. This chain is built from TRBV9 and TRBJ2-3; TRBD1 matches 7 bases in the middle. The clonotype comes from a female donor with multiple sclerosis, enrolled in a pregnancy study. In nucleotides, the sequence is TGTGCCAGCAGCGTAGACGCAGGGGGAGGCACAGATACGCAGTATTTT. This codes for CASSVDAGGGTDTQYF.